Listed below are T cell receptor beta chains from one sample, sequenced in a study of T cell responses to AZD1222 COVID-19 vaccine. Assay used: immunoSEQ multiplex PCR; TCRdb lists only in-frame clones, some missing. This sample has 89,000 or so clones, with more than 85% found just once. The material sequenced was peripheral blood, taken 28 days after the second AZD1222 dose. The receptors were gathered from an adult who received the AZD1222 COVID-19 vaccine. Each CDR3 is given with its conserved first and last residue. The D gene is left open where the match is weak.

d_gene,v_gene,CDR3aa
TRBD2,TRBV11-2,CASRGAVAGGGETQYF
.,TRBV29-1,CSVLFRVGYGYTF
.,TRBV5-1,CASSLSAGYDNEQFF
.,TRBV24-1,CATSDLLSSQGRQPQHF
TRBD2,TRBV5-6,CASSFYPRLAGVGEQYF
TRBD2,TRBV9,CASSVGVRGTSGRGYEQYF
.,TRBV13,CASSHRDSTDTQYF
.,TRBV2,CASLWTGAFF
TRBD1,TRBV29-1,CSVDDRGNTEAFF
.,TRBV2,CASSVGGFSGQPQHF
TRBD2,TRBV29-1,CSAGLPDNEQFF
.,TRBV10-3,CAISESGGIEQFF
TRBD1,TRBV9,CASSYSGTGVNEQYF
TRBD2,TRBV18,CASSPSGVTDTQYF
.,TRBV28,CAVAGPYEQYF
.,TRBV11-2,CASSRVGSGPYEQYF
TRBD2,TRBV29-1,CSVTLAGVGHNEQFF
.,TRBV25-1,CASSRQGDEKLFF
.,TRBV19,CASSTNTGHKYF
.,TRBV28,CASSFFLSPPNSPLHF
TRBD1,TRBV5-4,CASSSNRDRSNEKLFF
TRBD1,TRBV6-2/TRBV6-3,CASSRLQTGGNQPQHF
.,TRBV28,CASSLAGRNYGYTF
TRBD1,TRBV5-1,CASSFTVGGDGYTF
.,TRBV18,CASSPLQLDGYTF
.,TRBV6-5,CAGTPWGEPDTQYF
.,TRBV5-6,CASSPGGGSYYGYTF
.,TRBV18,CASSHDSYDQPQHF
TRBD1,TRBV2,CASSVRGQGAVEQYF
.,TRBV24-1,CATSDRTVTNQPQHF
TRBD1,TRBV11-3,CASSAWSRGQGSISYNEQFF
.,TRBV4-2,CASSQGTEPGELFF
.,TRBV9,CASSPSGGLSGNTIYF
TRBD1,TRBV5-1,CASSIDRDYEQYF
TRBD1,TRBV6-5,CAASPGTGSPEQYF
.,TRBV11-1,CASTQVGRNTEAFF
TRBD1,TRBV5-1,CASSLGWRRDRDF
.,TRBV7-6,CASSLNQEEKLFF
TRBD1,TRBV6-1,CASTGQATYEQYF
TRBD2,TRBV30,CAHVGTSGKKTQYF
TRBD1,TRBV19,CASSIGWEGAQPQHF
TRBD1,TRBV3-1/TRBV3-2,CASSQRQGARSPLHF
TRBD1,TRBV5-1,CASSIATGKADTQYF
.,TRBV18,CASSAGLGTDTQYF
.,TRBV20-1,CSARRVEQFF
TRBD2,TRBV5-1,CASSPREVSYEQYF
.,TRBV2,CASSAGSLNSPLHF
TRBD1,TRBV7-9,CASSLAAGGISPLHF
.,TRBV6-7,CAARTNTRDKTGNTIYF
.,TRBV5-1,CASSLGINRGYGYTF
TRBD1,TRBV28,CASSFAGGQGARGYTF
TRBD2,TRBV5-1,CASSSGTSGRAGFSGELFF
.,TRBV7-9,CASSLDPAGGTGQPQHF
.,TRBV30,CAWSSGRVTEAFF